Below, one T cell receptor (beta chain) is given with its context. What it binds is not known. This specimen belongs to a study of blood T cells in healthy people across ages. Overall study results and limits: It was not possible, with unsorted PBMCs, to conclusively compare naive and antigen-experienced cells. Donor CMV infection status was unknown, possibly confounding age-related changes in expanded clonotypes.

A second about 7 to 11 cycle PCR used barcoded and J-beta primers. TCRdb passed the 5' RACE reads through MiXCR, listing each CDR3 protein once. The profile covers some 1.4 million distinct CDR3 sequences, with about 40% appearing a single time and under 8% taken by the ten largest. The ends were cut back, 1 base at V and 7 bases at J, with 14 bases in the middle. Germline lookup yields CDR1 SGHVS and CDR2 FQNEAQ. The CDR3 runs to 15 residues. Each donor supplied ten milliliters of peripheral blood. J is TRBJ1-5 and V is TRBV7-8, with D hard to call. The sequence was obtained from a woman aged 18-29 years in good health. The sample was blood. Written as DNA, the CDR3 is TGTGCCAGCAGCTTAGGGACTCTTCCCGGCCAGCCCCAGCATTTT. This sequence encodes CASSLGTLPGQPQHF.